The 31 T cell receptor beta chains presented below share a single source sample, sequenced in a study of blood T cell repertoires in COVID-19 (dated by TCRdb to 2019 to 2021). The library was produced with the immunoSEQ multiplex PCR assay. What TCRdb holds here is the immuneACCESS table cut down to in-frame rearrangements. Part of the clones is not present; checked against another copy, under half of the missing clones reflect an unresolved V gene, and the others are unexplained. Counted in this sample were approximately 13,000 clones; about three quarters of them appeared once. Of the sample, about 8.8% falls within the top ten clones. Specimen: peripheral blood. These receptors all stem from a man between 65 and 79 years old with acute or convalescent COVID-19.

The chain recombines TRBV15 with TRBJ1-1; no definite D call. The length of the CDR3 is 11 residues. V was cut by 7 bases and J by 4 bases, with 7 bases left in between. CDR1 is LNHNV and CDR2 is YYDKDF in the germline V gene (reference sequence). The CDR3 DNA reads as TGTGCCACCAAAAGAGCCACTGAAGCTTTCTTT. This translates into CATKRATEAFF.

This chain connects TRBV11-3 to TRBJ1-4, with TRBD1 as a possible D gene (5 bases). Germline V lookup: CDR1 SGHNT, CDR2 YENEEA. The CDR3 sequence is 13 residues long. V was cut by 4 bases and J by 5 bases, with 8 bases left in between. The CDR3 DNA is TGTGCCAGCAGCTCAGGGCCGAATGAAAAACTGTTTTTT. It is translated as CASSSGPNEKLFF. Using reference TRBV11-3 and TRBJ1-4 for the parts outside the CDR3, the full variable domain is EAGVVQSPRYKIIEKKQPVAFWCNPISGHNTLYWYLQNLGQGPELLIRYENEEAVDDSQLPKDRFSAERLKGVDSTLKIQPAELGDSAVYLCASSSGPNEKLFFGSGTQLSVL.

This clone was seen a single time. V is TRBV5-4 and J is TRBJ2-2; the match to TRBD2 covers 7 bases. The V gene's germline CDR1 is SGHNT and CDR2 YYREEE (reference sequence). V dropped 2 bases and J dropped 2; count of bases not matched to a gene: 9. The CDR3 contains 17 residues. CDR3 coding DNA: TGTGCCAGCAGCTTCGATGCGGCGGGAGCCAACACCGGGGAGCTGTTTTTT. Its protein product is CASSFDAAGANTGELFF.

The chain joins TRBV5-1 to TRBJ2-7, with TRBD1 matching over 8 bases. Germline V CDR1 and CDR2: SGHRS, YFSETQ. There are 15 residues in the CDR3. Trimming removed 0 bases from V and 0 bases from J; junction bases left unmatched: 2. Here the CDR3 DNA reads TGCGCCAGCAGCTTGGCCGGGACAGGCTCCTACGAGCAGTACTTC. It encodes CASSLAGTGSYEQYF. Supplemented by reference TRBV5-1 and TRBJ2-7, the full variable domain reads KAGVTQTPRYLIKTRGQQVTLSCSPISGHRSVSWYQQTPGQGLQFLFEYFSETQRNKGNFPGRFSGRQFSNSRSEMNVSTLELGDSALYLCASSLAGTGSYEQYFGPGTRLTVT.

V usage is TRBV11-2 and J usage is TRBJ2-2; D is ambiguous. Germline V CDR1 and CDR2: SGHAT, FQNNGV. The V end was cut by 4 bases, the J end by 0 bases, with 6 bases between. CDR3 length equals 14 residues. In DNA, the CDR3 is TGTGCCAGCAGCTACCGCGCGAACACCGGGGAGCTGTTTTTT. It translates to CASSYRANTGELFF.

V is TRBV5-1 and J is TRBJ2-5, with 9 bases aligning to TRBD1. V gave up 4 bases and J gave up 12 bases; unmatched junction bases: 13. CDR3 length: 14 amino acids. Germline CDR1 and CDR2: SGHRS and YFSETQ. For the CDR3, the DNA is TGCGCCAGCAGCCGGGACAGGGTGGTGGGTAAGGAGTACTTC. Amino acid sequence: CASSRDRVVGKEYF.

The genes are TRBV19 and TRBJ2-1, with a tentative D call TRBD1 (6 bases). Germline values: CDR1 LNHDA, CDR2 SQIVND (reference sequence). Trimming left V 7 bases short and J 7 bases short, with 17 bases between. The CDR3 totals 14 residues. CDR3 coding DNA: TGTGCCAGTACCCCCAGGGGACGAGGTAATGAGCAGTTCTTC. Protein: CASTPRGRGNEQFF. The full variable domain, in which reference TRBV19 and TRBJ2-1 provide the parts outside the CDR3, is DGGITQSPKYLFRKEGQNVTLSCEQNLNHDAMYWYRQDPGQGLRLIYYSQIVNDFQKGDIAEGYSVSREKKESFPLTVTSAQKNPTAFYLCASTPRGRGNEQFFGPGTRLTVL.

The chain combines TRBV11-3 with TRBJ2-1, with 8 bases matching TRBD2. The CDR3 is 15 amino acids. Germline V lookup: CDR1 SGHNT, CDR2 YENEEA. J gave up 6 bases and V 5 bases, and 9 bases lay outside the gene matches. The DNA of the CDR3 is TGTGCCAGCAGCCCACGGGGACTAGACGTCAATGAGCAGTTCTTC. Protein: CASSPRGLDVNEQFF.

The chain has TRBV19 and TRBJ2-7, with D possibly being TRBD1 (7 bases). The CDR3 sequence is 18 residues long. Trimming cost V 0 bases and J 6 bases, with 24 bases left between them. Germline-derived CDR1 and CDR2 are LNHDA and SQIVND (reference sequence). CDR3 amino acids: CASSIDGAGGRSTGEQYF. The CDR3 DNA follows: TGTGCCAGTAGTATAGATGGCGCAGGGGGGAGGTCTACGGGCGAGCAGTACTTC.

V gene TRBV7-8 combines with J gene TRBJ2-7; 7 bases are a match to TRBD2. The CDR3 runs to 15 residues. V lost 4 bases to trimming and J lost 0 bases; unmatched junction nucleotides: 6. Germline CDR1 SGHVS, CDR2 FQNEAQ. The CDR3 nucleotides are TGTGCCAGCAGCTCCCTAGCGGTGAGCTCCTACGAGCAGTACTTC. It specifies CASSSLAVSSYEQYF.

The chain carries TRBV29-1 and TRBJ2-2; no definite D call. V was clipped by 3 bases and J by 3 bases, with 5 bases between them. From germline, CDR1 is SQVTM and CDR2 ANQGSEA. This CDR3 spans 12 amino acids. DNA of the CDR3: TGCAGCGTTGACTTTTACACCGGGGAGCTGTTTTTT. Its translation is CSVDFYTGELFF.

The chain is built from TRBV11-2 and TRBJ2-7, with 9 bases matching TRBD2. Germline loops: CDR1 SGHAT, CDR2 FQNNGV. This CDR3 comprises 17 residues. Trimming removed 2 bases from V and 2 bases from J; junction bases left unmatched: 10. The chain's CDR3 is CASSLSIGTSSTYEQYF. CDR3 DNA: TGTGCCAGCAGCTTATCAATCGGGACTAGCTCGACCTACGAGCAGTACTTC.

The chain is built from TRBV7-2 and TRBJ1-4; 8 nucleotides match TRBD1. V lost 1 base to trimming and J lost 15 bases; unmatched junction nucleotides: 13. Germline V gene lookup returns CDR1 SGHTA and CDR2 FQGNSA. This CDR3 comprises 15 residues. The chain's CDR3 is CASSLDGTAQGAVFF. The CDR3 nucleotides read TGTGCCAGCAGCTTAGATGGGACAGCGCAGGGGGCAGTGTTTTTT.

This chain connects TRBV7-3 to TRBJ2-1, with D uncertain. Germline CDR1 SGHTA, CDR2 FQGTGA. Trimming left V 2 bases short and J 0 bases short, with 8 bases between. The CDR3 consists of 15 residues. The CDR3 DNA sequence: TGTGCCAGCAGCTTAGGGCCGAGCTCCTACAATGAGCAGTTCTTC. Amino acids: CASSLGPSSYNEQFF.

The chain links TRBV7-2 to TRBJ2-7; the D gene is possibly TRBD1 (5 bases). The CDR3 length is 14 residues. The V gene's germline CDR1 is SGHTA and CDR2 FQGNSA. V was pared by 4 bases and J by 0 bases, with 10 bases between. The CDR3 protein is CASSSAGNSYEQYF. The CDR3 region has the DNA TGTGCCAGCAGCTCCGCAGGGAACTCCTACGAGCAGTACTTC.

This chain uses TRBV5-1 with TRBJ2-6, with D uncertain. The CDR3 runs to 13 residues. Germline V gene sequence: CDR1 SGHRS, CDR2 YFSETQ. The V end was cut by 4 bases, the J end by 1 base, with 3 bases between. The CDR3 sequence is CASSHSGANVLTF. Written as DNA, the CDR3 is TGCGCCAGCAGCCATTCTGGGGCCAACGTCCTGACTTTC.

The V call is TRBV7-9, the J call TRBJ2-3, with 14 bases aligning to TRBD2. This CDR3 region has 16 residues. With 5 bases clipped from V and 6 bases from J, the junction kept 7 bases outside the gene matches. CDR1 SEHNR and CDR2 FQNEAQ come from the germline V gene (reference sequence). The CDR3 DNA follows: TGTGCCAGCAGCCCCGGGACTAGCGGGGGAATTGATACGCAGTATTTT. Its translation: CASSPGTSGGIDTQYF.

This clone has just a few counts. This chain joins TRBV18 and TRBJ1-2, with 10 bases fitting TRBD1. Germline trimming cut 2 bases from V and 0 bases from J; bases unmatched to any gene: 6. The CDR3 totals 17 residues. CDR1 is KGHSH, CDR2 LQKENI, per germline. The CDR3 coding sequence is TGTGCCAGCTCACCAAAGACAGGGGGCGCCGCTAACTATGGCTACACCTTC. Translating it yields CASSPKTGGAANYGYTF.

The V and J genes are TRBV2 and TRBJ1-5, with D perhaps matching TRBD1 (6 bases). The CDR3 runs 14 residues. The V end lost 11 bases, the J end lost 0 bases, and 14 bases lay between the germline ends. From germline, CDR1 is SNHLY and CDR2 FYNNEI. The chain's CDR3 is CACRGQYSNQPQHF. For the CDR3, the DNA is TGTGCCTGCCGCGGACAGTATAGCAATCAGCCCCAGCATTTT. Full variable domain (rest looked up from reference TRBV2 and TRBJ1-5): EPEVTQTPSHQVTQMGQEVILRCVPISNHLYFYWYRQILGQKVEFLVSFYNNEISEKSEIFDDQFSVERPDGSNFTLKIRSTKLEDSAMYFCACRGQYSNQPQHFGDGTRLSIL.

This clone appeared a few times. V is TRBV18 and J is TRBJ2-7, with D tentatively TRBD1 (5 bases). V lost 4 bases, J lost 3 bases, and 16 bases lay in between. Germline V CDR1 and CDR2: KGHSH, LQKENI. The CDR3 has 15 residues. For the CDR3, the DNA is TGTGCCAGCTCACGGCGGAACAGGAATCTCTACGAGCAGTACTTC. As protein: CASSRRNRNLYEQYF.

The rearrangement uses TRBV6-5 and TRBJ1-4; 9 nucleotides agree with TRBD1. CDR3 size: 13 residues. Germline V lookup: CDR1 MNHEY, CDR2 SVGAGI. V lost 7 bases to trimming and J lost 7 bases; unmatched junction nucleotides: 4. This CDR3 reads CASTGTGTEKLFF. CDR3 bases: TGTGCCAGCACCGGGACAGGGACTGAAAAACTGTTTTTT.

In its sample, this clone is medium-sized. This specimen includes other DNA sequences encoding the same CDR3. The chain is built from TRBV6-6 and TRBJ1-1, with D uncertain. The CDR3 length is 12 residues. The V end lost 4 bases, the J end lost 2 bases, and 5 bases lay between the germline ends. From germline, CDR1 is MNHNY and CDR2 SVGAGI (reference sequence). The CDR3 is CASSSYNTEAFF. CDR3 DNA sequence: TGTGCCAGCAGTTCCTATAACACTGAAGCTTTCTTT.

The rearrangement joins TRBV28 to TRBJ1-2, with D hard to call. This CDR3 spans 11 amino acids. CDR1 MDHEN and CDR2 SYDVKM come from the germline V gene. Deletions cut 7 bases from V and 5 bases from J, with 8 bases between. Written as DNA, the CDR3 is TGTGCCAGCAACGGGTGGTATGGCTACACCTTC. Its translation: CASNGWYGYTF.

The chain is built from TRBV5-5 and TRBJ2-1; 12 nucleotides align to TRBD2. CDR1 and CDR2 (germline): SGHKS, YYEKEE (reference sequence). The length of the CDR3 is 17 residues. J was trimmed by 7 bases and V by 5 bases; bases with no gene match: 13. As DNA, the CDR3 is TGTGCCAGCAGTCCTCTCGTGACTAGCGGGAGAGCAAATGAGCAGTTCTTC. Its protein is CASSPLVTSGRANEQFF. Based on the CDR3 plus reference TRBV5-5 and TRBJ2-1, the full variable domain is DAGVTQSPTHLIKTRGQQVTLRCSPISGHKSVSWYQQVLGQGPQFIFQYYEKEERGRGNFPDRFSARQFPNYSSELNVNALLLGDSALYLCASSPLVTSGRANEQFFGPGTRLTVL.

The CDR3 sequence: CASSSGTVMTQYF. The CDR3, as DNA: TGTGCCAGCAGCTCCGGGACAGTTATGACCCAGTACTTC. The chain couples TRBV6-5 to TRBJ2-5, with TRBD1 matching over 7 bases. The V gene end was trimmed by 6 bases and the J gene end by 7 bases; junction bases not matched to a gene: 8. The CDR3 sequence is 13 residues long. Germline CDR1 and CDR2: MNHEY and SVGAGI.

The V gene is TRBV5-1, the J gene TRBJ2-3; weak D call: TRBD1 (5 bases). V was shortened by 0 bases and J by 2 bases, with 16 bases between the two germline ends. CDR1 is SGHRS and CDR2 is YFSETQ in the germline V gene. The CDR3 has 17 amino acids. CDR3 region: CASSLDPAGYNTDTQYF. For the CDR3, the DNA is TGCGCCAGCAGCTTGGACCCGGCAGGGTACAACACAGATACGCAGTATTTT.

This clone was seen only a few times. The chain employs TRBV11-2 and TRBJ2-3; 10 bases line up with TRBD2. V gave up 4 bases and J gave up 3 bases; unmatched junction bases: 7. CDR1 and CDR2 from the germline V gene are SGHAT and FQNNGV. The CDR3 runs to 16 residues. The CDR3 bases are TGTGCCAGCAGCTCGATAGCGGGAGGAGGAACAGATACGCAGTATTTT. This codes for CASSSIAGGGTDTQYF.

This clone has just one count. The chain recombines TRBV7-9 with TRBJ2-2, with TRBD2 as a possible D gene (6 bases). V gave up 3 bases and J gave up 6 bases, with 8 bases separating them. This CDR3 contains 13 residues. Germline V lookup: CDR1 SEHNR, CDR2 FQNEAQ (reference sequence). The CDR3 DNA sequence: TGTGCCAGCAGCTTTGGGGGGTCCGGGGAGCTGTTTTTT. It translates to CASSFGGSGELFF.

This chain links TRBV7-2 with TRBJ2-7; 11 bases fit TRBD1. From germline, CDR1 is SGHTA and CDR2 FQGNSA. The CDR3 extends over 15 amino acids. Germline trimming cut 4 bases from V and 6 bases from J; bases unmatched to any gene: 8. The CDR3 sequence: CASSSGDRGISEQYF. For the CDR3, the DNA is TGTGCCAGCAGCTCAGGGGACAGGGGGATCTCCGAGCAGTACTTC. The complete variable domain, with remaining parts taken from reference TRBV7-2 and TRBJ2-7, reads GAGVSQSPSNKVTEKGKDVELRCDPISGHTALYWYRQSLGQGLEFLIYFQGNSAPDKSGLPSDRFSAERTGGSVSTLTIQRTQQEDSAVYLCASSSGDRGISEQYFGPGTRLTVT.

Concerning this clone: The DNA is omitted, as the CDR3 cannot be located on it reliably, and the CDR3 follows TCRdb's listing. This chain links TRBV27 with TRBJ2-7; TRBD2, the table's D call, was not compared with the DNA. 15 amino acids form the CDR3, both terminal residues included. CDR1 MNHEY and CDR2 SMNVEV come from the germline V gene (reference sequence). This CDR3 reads CASSSSVAGASEQYF.

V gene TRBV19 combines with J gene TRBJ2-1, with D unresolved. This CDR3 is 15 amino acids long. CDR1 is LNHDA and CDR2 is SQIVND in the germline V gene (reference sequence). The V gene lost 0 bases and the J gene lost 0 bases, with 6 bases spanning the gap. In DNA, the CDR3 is TGTGCCAGTAGTATAGAACAAACCTCCTACAATGAGCAGTTCTTC. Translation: CASSIEQTSYNEQFF. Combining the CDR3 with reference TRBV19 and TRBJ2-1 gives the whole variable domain DGGITQSPKYLFRKEGQNVTLSCEQNLNHDAMYWYRQDPGQGLRLIYYSQIVNDFQKGDIAEGYSVSREKKESFPLTVTSAQKNPTAFYLCASSIEQTSYNEQFFGPGTRLTVL.